The 30 T cell receptor beta chains below were found in one sample sequenced in a study of cytomegalovirus exposure and HLA in healthy donors. Primers for the PCR totalled 60 Vbeta and 13 Jbeta. Some clones are missing from TCRdb's copy, which holds only in-frame ones; the method was immunoSEQ multiplex PCR. The table has over 250,000 clones, around 65% seen once. Material for sequencing was PBMCs. These receptors were collected from a female donor in good health and CMV-seronegative.

The chain links TRBV2 to TRBJ2-7; no clear D. With 8 bases removed from V and 1 base from J, the gap between germline ends came to 15 bases. CDR1 and CDR2 from the germline V gene are SNHLY and FYNNEI. CDR3 length: 14 residues. Written as DNA, the CDR3 is TGTGCCAGCGAAGACAATTTCCTTTCCTACGAGCAGTACTTC. Its translation: CASEDNFLSYEQYF.

This chain uses TRBV7-8 with TRBJ2-5; 9 bases align to TRBD2. Per germline, CDR1 SGHVS and CDR2 FQNEAQ. V lost 8 bases to trimming and J lost 2 bases; unmatched junction nucleotides: 9. There are 15 residues in the CDR3. The CDR3 coding sequence is TGTGCCAGCTGGGTTGGCGGGAGGGGTCAAGAGACCCAGTACTTC. It codes for CASWVGGRGQETQYF. Using reference TRBV7-8 and TRBJ2-5 for the parts outside the CDR3, the full variable domain is GAGVSQSPRYKVAKRGQDVALRCDPISGHVSLFWYQQALGQGPEFLTYFQNEAQLDKSGLPSDRFFAERPEGSVSTLKIQRTQQEDSAVYLCASWVGGRGQETQYFGPGTRLLVL.

This clone has a handful of counts. The J gene is TRBJ1-1, the V gene TRBV11-2, with a weak D call TRBD1 (5 bases). V dropped 1 base and J dropped 9 bases, with 12 bases sitting between them. From germline, CDR1 is SGHAT and CDR2 FQNNGV. The CDR3 is 13 amino acids. The CDR3: CASSLVGVRKAFF. As DNA, the CDR3 is TGTGCCAGCAGCTTAGTAGGGGTTCGGAAAGCTTTCTTT.

The chain combines TRBV12-5 with TRBJ2-2; possible D gene TRBD2, 6 bases. V was shortened by 2 bases and J by 6 bases, with 7 bases between the two germline ends. The germline V gene encodes CDR1 LGHNT and CDR2 FRNRAP. The CDR3 length is 13 residues. The CDR3 is CASGLSGAGELFF. DNA of the CDR3: TGTGCTAGTGGTTTGTCGGGGGCCGGGGAGCTGTTTTTT.

This chain joins TRBV6-4 and TRBJ2-2, with no clear D. The CDR3 totals 16 residues. V lost 0 bases to trimming and J lost 1 base, with 9 bases between them. Germline V gene lookup returns CDR1 MRHNA and CDR2 SNTAGT. As DNA, the CDR3 is TGTGCCAGCAGTGACTCTCGCTCCGGGAACACCGGGGAGCTGTTTTTT. This translates into CASSDSRSGNTGELFF.

With respect to this clone: The junction departs from the called germline gene at one end, perhaps through a read error. The rearrangement joins TRBV7-9 to TRBJ2-1; 12 bases fit TRBD2. The V gene's germline CDR1 is SEHNR and CDR2 FQNEAQ (reference sequence). The CDR3 spans 17 residues. The CDR3, as DNA: TGTTCCAGCAGCTTAGCTGGACTAGCGGGAAGGTTCAATGAGCAGTTCTTC. It is translated as CSSSLAGLAGRFNEQFF.

V and J are TRBV4-2 and TRBJ1-6, with D possibly TRBD1 on 5 matching bases. CDR1 is LGHNA and CDR2 is YNFKEQ in the germline V gene. Trimming stripped 6 bases from V and 7 bases from J, with 13 bases between. The CDR3 extends over 14 amino acids. CDR3 bases: TGTGCCAGCAGACTTATTGGGGGGAATTCACCCCTCCACTTT. Translated: CASRLIGGNSPLHF.

J is TRBJ2-1 and V is TRBV27; TRBD2 agrees at 10 bases. The CDR3 consists of 14 residues. CDR1 and CDR2 from the germline V gene are MNHEY and SMNVEV (reference sequence). V lost 4 bases and J lost 9; bases outside the gene matches: 6. This chain's CDR3 is CASSSLAGAGEQFF. In nucleotides, the CDR3 is TGTGCCAGCAGTTCGCTAGCGGGAGCGGGTGAGCAGTTCTTC.

The rearrangement links TRBV6-5 to TRBJ2-1, with D possibly matching TRBD2 (6 bases). Germline lookup yields CDR1 MNHEY and CDR2 SVGAGI. This CDR3 region has 15 residues. The V end lost 6 bases, the J end lost 0 bases, and 12 bases lay between the germline ends. The CDR3 loop reads CASRLGLSSYNEQFF. CDR3 bases: TGTGCCAGCAGACTGGGACTGAGCTCCTACAATGAGCAGTTCTTC.

The chain joins TRBV5-8 to TRBJ1-2; D may be TRBD1 (5 bases). Germline-derived CDR1 and CDR2 are SGHTS and YDEGEE. This CDR3 has 14 amino acids. Trimming shortened V by 0 bases and J by 4 bases, and 10 bases separated the two germline ends. The CDR3 loop reads CASSLEGLPYGYTF. The CDR3 nucleotides read TGTGCCAGCAGCTTGGAGGGGCTACCCTATGGCTACACCTTC.

V gene TRBV25-1 combines with J gene TRBJ2-7; 10 bases align to TRBD1. J gave up 6 bases and V 4 bases, and 0 bases lay outside the gene matches. Germline CDR1 reads MGHDK; CDR2 reads SYGVNS. The CDR3 has 12 residues. This chain's CDR3 is CASSGDRGEQYF. DNA for the CDR3: TGTGCCAGCAGTGGGGACAGGGGCGAGCAGTACTTC.

The chain has TRBV6-5 and TRBJ2-2, with D unclear. CDR1 and CDR2 from the germline V gene are MNHEY and SVGAGI. Trimming removed 3 bases at V and 5 bases at J, with 13 bases between. This CDR3 has 15 amino acids. This CDR3 is CASSYSVGATGELFF. CDR3 DNA sequence: TGTGCCAGCAGTTATTCAGTGGGCGCGACCGGGGAGCTGTTTTTT.

V is TRBV27 and J is TRBJ2-7; 7 bases align to TRBD1. V dropped 3 bases and J dropped 5; count of bases not matched to a gene: 13. The germline CDR1 and CDR2 sequences are MNHEY and SMNVEV (reference sequence). The CDR3 runs 16 residues. This CDR3 reads CASSFSHYRGGHEQYF. As DNA, the CDR3 is TGTGCCAGCAGTTTCAGCCACTACAGGGGCGGGCACGAGCAGTACTTC.

The rearrangement links TRBV7-9 to TRBJ1-5, with a tentative D call TRBD1 (5 bases). Trimming left V 3 bases short and J 3 bases short, with 15 bases between. This CDR3 is built from 16 residues. Germline V gene sequence: CDR1 SEHNR, CDR2 FQNEAQ (reference sequence). CDR3 region: CASSFSGMTINQPQHF. The CDR3 bases are TGTGCCAGCAGCTTTTCAGGGATGACCATCAATCAGCCCCAGCATTTT.

The chain carries TRBV30 and TRBJ1-2; 7 nucleotides agree with TRBD1. The CDR3 spans 14 residues. V shed 3 bases and J 4 bases; nucleotides not matched to a gene: 8. Germline CDR1 reads GTSNPN; CDR2 reads SVGIG (reference sequence). The DNA of the CDR3 is TGTGCCTGGAGGAGGCAGGGGGATCCCTATGGCTACACCTTC. As protein: CAWRRQGDPYGYTF.

DNA for the CDR3: TGTGCCAGCAGTTACTCAGGGACTATCGAGCAGTACTTC. This gives the protein CASSYSGTIEQYF. V usage is TRBV6-6 and J usage is TRBJ2-7; 7 nucleotides line up with TRBD2. Germline CDR1 reads MNHNY; CDR2 reads SVGAGI (reference sequence). The CDR3 is 13 amino acids. V lost 0 bases, J lost 6 bases, and 2 bases stayed unmatched.

This clone was counted a few times. This sequence joins TRBV4-1 and TRBJ1-1; no reliable D call. The CDR3 covers 13 residues. Germline values: CDR1 MGHRA, CDR2 YSYEKL. V gave up 1 base and J gave up 8 bases, with 11 bases separating them. CDR3: CASSQVLSDEAFF. In DNA form, the CDR3 reads TGCGCCAGCAGCCAAGTTCTCAGCGACGAAGCTTTCTTT.

V and J are TRBV5-4 and TRBJ1-2; D gene unclear. The CDR3 runs to 14 residues. The germline V gene encodes CDR1 SGHNT and CDR2 YYREEE (reference sequence). Trimming removed 4 bases from V and 4 bases from J, with 14 bases in between. Here the CDR3 reads CASSTDAGGYGYTF. The DNA for the CDR3 is TGTGCCAGCAGCACAGATGCGGGCGGCTATGGCTACACCTTC. Together with reference TRBV5-4 and TRBJ1-2, the CDR3 gives the full variable domain: ETGVTQSPTHLIKTRGQQVTLRCSSQSGHNTVSWYQQALGQGPQFIFQYYREEENGRGNFPPRFSGLQFPNYSSELNVNALELDDSALYLCASSTDAGGYGYTFGSGTRLTVV.

This chain uses TRBV7-2 with TRBJ2-1; the match to TRBD2 covers 11 bases. The germline V gene encodes CDR1 SGHTA and CDR2 FQGNSA. The CDR3 spans 17 residues. Germline trimming cut 4 bases from V and 0 bases from J; bases unmatched to any gene: 5. The CDR3 loop is CASSSTSGTSSYNEQFF. DNA of the CDR3: TGTGCCAGCAGCTCGACTAGCGGGACAAGCTCCTACAATGAGCAGTTCTTC.

V gene TRBV7-6 combines with J gene TRBJ2-7; D remains unclear. V was pared by 1 base and J by 5 bases, with 3 bases between. The CDR3 is made up of 11 amino acids. Germline CDR1 SGHVS, CDR2 FNYEAQ. CDR3 in DNA: TGTGCCAGCAGCTTAGGTAACGAGCAGTACTTC. Translation gives CASSLGNEQYF.

Concerning this clone: At one end the junction does not follow the germline gene, possibly because of a read error. The chain employs TRBV7-2 and TRBJ2-7, with 7 bases fitting TRBD1. The CDR3 spans 14 residues. Germline V gene sequence: CDR1 SGHTA, CDR2 FQGNSA. CDR3: CASSLGQVGVEQYF. In DNA form, the CDR3 reads TGTGCCAGCAGTTTAGGACAGGTTGGAGTCGAGCAGTACTTC. Full variable domain (remainder filled in from reference TRBV7-2 and TRBJ2-7): GAGVSQSPSNKVTEKGKDVELRCDPISGHTALYWYRQSLGQGLEFLIYFQGNSAPDKSGLPSDRFSAERTGGSVSTLTIQRTQQEDSAVYLCASSLGQVGVEQYFGPGTRLTVT.

V gene TRBV6-5 combines with J gene TRBJ2-7; perhaps TRBD1 as D (6 bases). From germline, CDR1 is MNHEY and CDR2 SVGAGI. V was pared by 7 bases and J by 7 bases, with 11 bases between. The CDR3 consists of 11 residues. CDR3 region: CASNRVGEQYF. The CDR3 DNA reads TGTGCCAGCAACAGGGTGGGAGAGCAGTACTTC.

The chain combines TRBV5-5 with TRBJ2-1; D might be TRBD2 (5 bases). With 2 bases removed from V and 0 bases from J, the gap between germline ends came to 12 bases. The germline CDR1 and CDR2 sequences are SGHKS and YYEKEE (reference sequence). The CDR3 is 16 residues long. CDR3 residues: CASSFLTGSSYNEQFF. CDR3 DNA: TGTGCCAGCAGCTTTTTGACGGGGAGCTCCTACAATGAGCAGTTCTTC.

Details on this clone: At one of its ends the junction is not consistent with the germline gene, which may arise from a read error. This rearrangement joins TRBV7-3 to TRBJ1-2, with 8 positions matching TRBD1. This CDR3 is built from 13 residues. Germline CDR1 reads SGHTA; CDR2 reads FQGTGA. Here the CDR3 DNA reads TGTTCCAGCAGCTCTTCAGGGGGCGATGGCTACACCTTC. It codes for CSSSSSGGDGYTF. Based on the CDR3 plus reference TRBV7-3 and TRBJ1-2, the full variable domain is GAGVSQTPSNKVTEKGKYVELRCDPISGHTALYWYRQSLGQGPEFLIYFQGTGAADDSGLPNDRFFAVRPEGSVSTLKIQRTERGDSAVYLCSSSSSGGDGYTFGSGTRLTVV.

The V call is TRBV9, the J call TRBJ1-4, with D possibly being TRBD1 (5 bases). CDR1 and CDR2 (germline): SGDLS, YYNGEE. Trimming shortened V by 7 bases and J by 6 bases, and 19 bases separated the two germline ends. CDR3 size: 15 residues. In nucleotides, the CDR3 is TGTGCCAGCTCCTCCTCAGGGTGGGTTGATGAAAAACTGTTTTTT. Translation: CASSSSGWVDEKLFF.

The chain recombines TRBV27 with TRBJ2-1; 7 nucleotides align to TRBD2. The CDR3 covers 18 residues. CDR1 is MNHEY and CDR2 is SMNVEV in the germline V gene (reference sequence). Trimming took 5 bases from V and 6 from J; bases not matched to a gene: 19. CDR3 sequence: CASSVHRGTTPNVNEQFF. CDR3 coding DNA: TGTGCCAGCAGTGTCCATCGGGGGACTACACCAAATGTCAATGAGCAGTTCTTC.

The rearrangement links TRBV6-6 to TRBJ1-1; 9 nucleotides align to TRBD1. Germline V CDR1 and CDR2: MNHNY, SVGAGI (reference sequence). The CDR3 has 14 residues. V lost 0 bases to trimming and J lost 5 bases; unmatched junction nucleotides: 1. CDR3 region: CASSYSGQGTEAFF. CDR3 DNA: TGTGCCAGCAGTTACTCGGGACAGGGAACTGAAGCTTTCTTT.

This chain joins TRBV6-5 and TRBJ1-1; D may be TRBD1 (5 bases). Germline CDR1 MNHEY, CDR2 SVGAGI. V dropped 8 bases and J dropped 4 bases, with 14 bases sitting between them. The CDR3 runs to 13 residues. CDR3 DNA: TGTGCCAGCTCCCCAGGGTTCGGCACTGAAGCTTTCTTT. Translating it yields CASSPGFGTEAFF.

The chain recombines TRBV9 with TRBJ1-3, with D possibly being TRBD1 (5 bases). The CDR3 length is 16 residues. V was cut by 4 bases and J by 6 bases, with 20 bases left in between. Germline assignment: CDR1 SGDLS and CDR2 YYNGEE. In nucleotides, the CDR3 is TGTGCCAGCAGCCTCAGAGATGACAGACGGGTAAACACCATATATTTT. Amino acid sequence: CASSLRDDRRVNTIYF.

This clone occurred a few times. This CDR3 reads CASSLNPTGELYEQYF. CDR3 in DNA: TGTGCCAGCAGCTTAAACCCCACGGGAGAACTCTACGAGCAGTACTTC. The chain carries TRBV7-9 and TRBJ2-7; tentative D call: TRBD2 (6 bases). The CDR3 is 16 residues long. Trimming removed 2 bases from V and 3 bases from J, with 17 bases in between. CDR1 and CDR2 from the germline V gene are SEHNR and FQNEAQ (reference sequence).